Listed below are T cell receptor beta chains from one sample, sequenced in a study of blood T cell repertoires in COVID-19. TCRdb's copy holds only in-frame clones and misses some; the assay was immunoSEQ multiplex PCR. Of about 370,000 clones listed, approximately 89% are singletons. The sequenced sample was peripheral blood. These TCRs come from a woman in her 30s with COVID-19, enrolled during active disease. The CDR3 runs from the conserved cysteine through the conserved F or W. Fields, in order: J gene, clone size, V gene, D gene, CDR3 protein, CDR3 DNA. A D gene is named only where the DNA matches it firmly. Clone size is given for some rows only: seen once, a few or many times, or a class if the clone is expanded.

J gene: TRBJ2-5
clone size: -
V gene: TRBV28
D gene: TRBD2
CDR3 protein: CASSQTGLAGIQYF
CDR3 DNA: TGTGCCAGCAGTCAAACGGGACTAGCGGGAATCCAGTACTTC

J gene: TRBJ1-4
clone size: once
V gene: TRBV19
D gene: TRBD1
CDR3 protein: CASSIQDRAPKLFF
CDR3 DNA: TGTGCCAGTAGTATCCAGGACAGGGCCCCAAAACTGTTTTTT

J gene: TRBJ2-7
clone size: -
V gene: TRBV28
D gene: -
CDR3 protein: CAIKALGLSYEQYF
CDR3 DNA: TGTGCCATCAAAGCCCTCGGACTTAGCTACGAGCAGTACTTC

J gene: TRBJ1-6
clone size: -
V gene: TRBV6-6
D gene: -
CDR3 protein: CASHQGTRDLSPLHF
CDR3 DNA: TGTGCCTCACATCAGGGGACAAGAGACCTTTCACCCCTCCACTTT

J gene: TRBJ2-7
clone size: -
V gene: TRBV9
D gene: -
CDR3 protein: CASSVGILTDEQYF
CDR3 DNA: TGTGCCAGCAGCGTAGGGATACTAACGGACGAGCAGTACTTC

J gene: TRBJ2-1
clone size: many
V gene: TRBV2
D gene: TRBD1
CDR3 protein: CALYRDRGRNRNEQFF
CDR3 DNA: TGTGCCCTATACCGGGACAGGGGGCGGAATAGGAATGAGCAGTTCTTC

J gene: TRBJ1-1
clone size: -
V gene: TRBV4-3
D gene: TRBD1
CDR3 protein: CASSQGGGASNTEAFF
CDR3 DNA: TGCGCCAGCAGCCAAGGAGGGGGCGCCTCGAACACTGAAGCTTTCTTT

J gene: TRBJ1-5
clone size: -
V gene: TRBV15
D gene: -
CDR3 protein: CATSRDLTVNQPQHF
CDR3 DNA: TGTGCCACCAGCAGAGATTTGACAGTAAATCAGCCCCAGCATTTT

J gene: TRBJ2-7
clone size: once
V gene: TRBV5-1
D gene: TRBD1
CDR3 protein: CASSLDGQALTYEQYF
CDR3 DNA: TGCGCCAGCAGCTTGGACGGACAGGCCTTGACCTACGAGCAGTACTTC

J gene: TRBJ1-5
clone size: -
V gene: TRBV2
D gene: -
CDR3 protein: CASSVWGQGQPQHF
CDR3 DNA: TGTGCCAGCAGTGTGTGGGGGCAGGGACAGCCCCAGCATTTT

J gene: TRBJ2-7
clone size: once
V gene: TRBV11-3
D gene: TRBD1
CDR3 protein: CASSSGQSDKQYF
CDR3 DNA: TGTGCCAGCAGCTCGGGACAGAGCGACAAGCAGTACTTC

J gene: TRBJ1-5
clone size: many
V gene: TRBV10-2
D gene: TRBD1
CDR3 protein: CASSGTGSYSNQPQHF
CDR3 DNA: TGCGCCAGCAGTGGGACAGGGAGCTATAGCAATCAGCCCCAGCATTTT

J gene: TRBJ1-2
clone size: -
V gene: TRBV10-3
D gene: -
CDR3 protein: CAITSEGLLNYGYTF
CDR3 DNA: TGTGCCATCACCTCGGAGGGACTCCTTAACTATGGCTACACCTTC

J gene: TRBJ2-7
clone size: -
V gene: TRBV6-6
D gene: TRBD2
CDR3 protein: CASSWAGVGGEEQYF
CDR3 DNA: TGTGCCAGCAGTTGGGCGGGAGTGGGAGGCGAGGAGCAGTACTTC

J gene: TRBJ2-1
clone size: -
V gene: TRBV7-2
D gene: TRBD2
CDR3 protein: CASSLVAGGVYNEQFF
CDR3 DNA: TGTGCCAGCAGCTTAGTAGCGGGAGGAGTCTACAATGAGCAGTTCTTC

J gene: TRBJ2-7
clone size: -
V gene: TRBV9
D gene: -
CDR3 protein: CASSVDPGGKYEQYF
CDR3 DNA: TGTGCCAGCAGCGTAGATCCCGGCGGGAAATACGAGCAGTACTTC

J gene: TRBJ2-2
clone size: -
V gene: TRBV18
D gene: -
CDR3 protein: CASSPGQTNTGELFF
CDR3 DNA: TGTGCCAGCTCACCTGGACAGACGAACACCGGGGAGCTGTTTTTT

J gene: TRBJ2-7
clone size: -
V gene: TRBV3-1/TRBV3-2
D gene: TRBD2
CDR3 protein: CASSRRAGGPHEQYF
CDR3 DNA: TGTGCCAGCAGCCGACGGGCGGGAGGGCCTCACGAGCAGTACTTC

J gene: TRBJ2-1
clone size: -
V gene: TRBV28
D gene: -
CDR3 protein: CASSPGTLRGNEQFF
CDR3 DNA: TGTGCCAGCAGCCCCGGGACTTTGCGTGGTAATGAGCAGTTCTTC

J gene: TRBJ2-5
clone size: -
V gene: TRBV9
D gene: TRBD1
CDR3 protein: CASSEAAGTGKRTQYF
CDR3 DNA: TGTGCCAGCAGCGAGGCGGCCGGGACAGGCAAGAGAACCCAGTACTTC

J gene: TRBJ2-4
clone size: -
V gene: TRBV5-6
D gene: -
CDR3 protein: CASSLVQGNIQYF
CDR3 DNA: TGTGCCAGCAGCTTGGTTCAGGGAAACATTCAGTACTTC

J gene: TRBJ2-7
clone size: once
V gene: TRBV15
D gene: TRBD2
CDR3 protein: CATSITSGLSYEQYF
CDR3 DNA: TGTGCCACCAGCATTACTAGCGGACTCTCCTACGAGCAGTACTTC

J gene: TRBJ2-5
clone size: -
V gene: TRBV27
D gene: TRBD2
CDR3 protein: CASSSLAERETQYF
CDR3 DNA: TGTGCCAGCAGTTCCCTAGCGGAGAGGGAGACCCAGTACTTC

J gene: TRBJ1-5
clone size: once
V gene: TRBV6-1
D gene: -
CDR3 protein: CASSDKGRAPSNQPQHF
CDR3 DNA: TGTGCCAGCAGTGACAAGGGCAGGGCCCCTAGCAATCAGCCCCAGCATTTT

J gene: TRBJ2-7
clone size: -
V gene: TRBV5-1
D gene: TRBD2
CDR3 protein: CASSLGLASYEQYF
CDR3 DNA: TGCGCCAGCAGCTTGGGACTAGCCTCCTACGAGCAGTACTTC

J gene: TRBJ2-1
clone size: -
V gene: TRBV6-5
D gene: -
CDR3 protein: CASRSPNEQFF
CDR3 DNA: TGTGCCAGCAGGTCCCCAAATGAGCAGTTCTTC

J gene: TRBJ1-1
clone size: -
V gene: TRBV18
D gene: TRBD1
CDR3 protein: CASSPGDRGPPTEAFF
CDR3 DNA: TGTGCCAGCTCACCAGGGGACAGGGGGCCCCCTACTGAAGCTTTCTTT

J gene: TRBJ2-3
clone size: -
V gene: TRBV6-1
D gene: TRBD2
CDR3 protein: CASSKVGLAVTDTQYF
CDR3 DNA: TGTGCCAGCAGTAAAGTGGGACTAGCAGTCACAGATACGCAGTATTTT

J gene: TRBJ2-7
clone size: -
V gene: TRBV5-1
D gene: -
CDR3 protein: CASRKTDSYEQYF
CDR3 DNA: TGCGCCAGCAGGAAGACAGATTCCTACGAGCAGTACTTC

J gene: TRBJ2-7
clone size: -
V gene: TRBV27
D gene: TRBD2
CDR3 protein: CASSATGTSSYEQYF
CDR3 DNA: TGTGCCAGCAGTGCTACCGGGACTAGCTCCTACGAGCAGTACTTC

J gene: TRBJ2-6
clone size: -
V gene: TRBV27
D gene: -
CDR3 protein: CASRTLQGISSGANVLTF
CDR3 DNA: TGTGCCAGCAGGACCCTTCAGGGGATAAGCTCTGGGGCCAACGTCCTGACTTTC